Listed below are T cell receptor beta chains from one sample, sequenced in a study of shared clonotypes between healthy human individuals. The table came from immunoSEQ multiplex PCR; TCRdb's copy has only in-frame clones and leaves some out. This table has some 1,600,000 clones, approximately 98% appearing once. The sample consisted of naive CD4+ T cells sorted from blood. These receptor sequences come from a man aged 25-45 years in good health. Each CDR3 is given with its conserved first and last residue. Fields, in order: V gene, clone size, J gene, D gene, CDR3 DNA, CDR3 protein. A D gene is named only where the DNA matches it firmly. Clone size is stated in some rows and not others, as once, few, many or a class when expanded.

TRBV5-4	.	TRBJ1-1	TRBD1	TGTGCCAGCAGCCCGCAACAGGGGGAAAACACTGAAGCTTTCTTT	CASSPQQGENTEAFF
TRBV15	.	TRBJ2-1	TRBD2	TGTGCCACCAGCAGGAGTCGGGCTAGCGGGAGTGTCAATGAGCAGTTCTTC	CATSRSRASGSVNEQFF
TRBV5-4	.	TRBJ2-7	TRBD1	TGTGCCAGCAGCTTGGGTCCAACGTTGGGACAGGGGGCCAACGAGCAGTACTTC	CASSLGPTLGQGANEQYF
TRBV15	.	TRBJ2-3	.	TGTGCCACCAGCAGACTGCCGACGAGCCTGGATACGCAGTATTTT	CATSRLPTSLDTQYF
TRBV6-1	.	TRBJ1-5	.	TGTGCCAGCAGTGGCCGCCCCGGGGGGGTATCTAGCAATCAGCCCCAGCATTTT	CASSGRPGGVSSNQPQHF
TRBV5-1	.	TRBJ1-3	.	TGCGCCAGCTCGCTGGGGGGTAGACAGGACACCATATATTTT	CASSLGGRQDTIYF
TRBV4-1	once	TRBJ2-7	TRBD2	TGCGCCAGCAGTCAGACCCCCCTAGCGGGAGGGTTAACCTACGAGCAGTACTTC	CASSQTPLAGGLTYEQYF
TRBV5-5	.	TRBJ2-5	TRBD2	TGTGCCAGCAGCTTGGGGGTCGGGAGGGTTTTCGAGACCCAGTACTTC	CASSLGVGRVFETQYF
TRBV5-1	.	TRBJ2-5	.	TGCGCCAGCAGCTTGCAAACTCAGTACCAAGAGACCCAGTACTTC	CASSLQTQYQETQYF
TRBV19	once	TRBJ2-1	.	TGTGCCAGTAGGTTCGGGGAGGGGGCGATAGTCCTTGAGCAGTTCTTC	CASRFGEGAIVLEQFF
TRBV2	.	TRBJ2-5	TRBD2	TGTGCCAGCGGAGAGCGGGAGAGACAAGAGACCCAGTACTTC	CASGERERQETQYF
TRBV2	.	TRBJ2-7	.	TGTGCCAGCTCACCACAGACGCCTGCATACGAGCAGTACTTC	CASSPQTPAYEQYF
TRBV29-1	.	TRBJ2-1	TRBD2	TGCAGCGCACGGGCGGGGGGAGGCGAGCAGTTCTTC	CSARAGGGEQFF
TRBV5-4	.	TRBJ1-2	TRBD1	TGTGCCAGCAGCAAAGACAGACAGGGGAATGGCTACACCTTC	CASSKDRQGNGYTF
TRBV7-6	.	TRBJ1-1	.	TGTGCCAGCAGCTTACCGGGGGTTGACGGGGCGTTCCGGAACACTGAAGCTTTCTTT	CASSLPGVDGAFRNTEAFF
TRBV5-4	once	TRBJ2-1	TRBD2	TGTGCCAGCAGTTTTAGCGGGGGAAGCTCCTACAATGAGCAGTTCTTC	CASSFSGGSSYNEQFF
TRBV29-1	.	TRBJ2-1	TRBD2	TGCAGCGTTCGGACTAGCGCCGCAGCGGGGGAGCAGTTCTTC	CSVRTSAAAGEQFF
TRBV28	.	TRBJ1-4	.	TGTGCCAGCAGTCCAATTCGGCAGGGGCTTTATGAAAAACTGTTTTTT	CASSPIRQGLYEKLFF
TRBV7-3	.	TRBJ2-2	.	TGTGCCAGCAGCCCAATCGACACCACCGGGGAGCTGTTTTTT	CASSPIDTTGELFF
TRBV9	.	TRBJ2-2	TRBD2	TGTGCCAGCAAGCCTAGCGGGACCGGGGAGCTGTTTTTT	CASKPSGTGELFF
TRBV7-8	.	TRBJ2-2	.	TGTGCCAGCAGCTTATTGGTGGGGGGCACCGGGGAGCTGTTTTTT	CASSLLVGGTGELFF
TRBV30	.	TRBJ2-1	TRBD1	TGTGCCTGGGGGACAGGGTATGATGAGCAGTTCTTC	CAWGTGYDEQFF
TRBV5-3	.	TRBJ1-5	.	TGTGCCAGAAGCCCGACGTGGGTAGATCAGCCCCAGCATTTT	CARSPTWVDQPQHF
TRBV28	.	TRBJ2-7	.	TGTGCCAGCAGTCCCAACAGGCGGTTAGGCTACGAGCAGTACTTC	CASSPNRRLGYEQYF
TRBV5-6	once	TRBJ2-2	TRBD1	TGTGCCAGCAGCCATACAGGGGGCTCAAACACCGGGGAGCTGTTTTTT	CASSHTGGSNTGELFF
TRBV9	.	TRBJ1-3	TRBD1	TGTGCCAGCAGCGTCACCGGGACAGGTGGAAACACCATATATTTT	CASSVTGTGGNTIYF
TRBV9	.	TRBJ2-4	.	TGTGCCAGCAGCCCTGGACACATTCAGTACTTC	CASSPGHIQYF
TRBV11-2	.	TRBJ1-1	.	TGTGCCAGCAGCTTAAAAGCGAACACTGAAGCTTTCTTT	CASSLKANTEAFF
TRBV5-1	once	TRBJ2-1	TRBD1	TGCGCCAGCAGCCTGGCAGGGGGCGCTTACAATGAGCAGTTCTTC	CASSLAGGAYNEQFF
TRBV28	.	TRBJ2-2	.	TGTGCCAGCAGCTCTACCGGGGACAACACCGGGGAGCTGTTTTTT	CASSSTGDNTGELFF
TRBV5-8	.	TRBJ2-3	.	TGTGCCAGCCCTAGAGGATTCGCGACAGATACGCAGTATTTT	CASPRGFATDTQYF
TRBV19	.	TRBJ2-2	TRBD2	TGTGCCAGTACACGGGAGGCCTTCACCGGGGAGCTGTTTTTT	CASTREAFTGELFF